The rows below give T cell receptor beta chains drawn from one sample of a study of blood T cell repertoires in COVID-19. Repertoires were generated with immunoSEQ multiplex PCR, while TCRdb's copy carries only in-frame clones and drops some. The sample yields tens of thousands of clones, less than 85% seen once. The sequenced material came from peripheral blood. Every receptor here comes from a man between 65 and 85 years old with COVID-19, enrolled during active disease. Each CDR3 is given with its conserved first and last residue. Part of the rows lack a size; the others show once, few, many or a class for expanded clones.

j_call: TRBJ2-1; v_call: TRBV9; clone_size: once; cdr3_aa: CASSVAPDSYNEQFF
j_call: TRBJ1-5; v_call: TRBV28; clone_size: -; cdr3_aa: CASSTTGTGGNQPQHF
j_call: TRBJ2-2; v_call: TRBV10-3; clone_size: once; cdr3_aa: CAIRLTGMNTGELFF
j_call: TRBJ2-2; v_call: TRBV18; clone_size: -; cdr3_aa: CASSNDRGPNTGELFF
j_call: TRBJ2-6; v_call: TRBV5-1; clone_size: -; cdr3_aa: CASSLGTTVFGSGANVLTF
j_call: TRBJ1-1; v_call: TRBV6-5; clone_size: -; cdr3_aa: CASSRGGAAFF
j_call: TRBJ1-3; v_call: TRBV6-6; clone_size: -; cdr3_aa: CASSGGSSSGNTIYF
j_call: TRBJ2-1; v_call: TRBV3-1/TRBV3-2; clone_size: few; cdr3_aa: CASSQDNSGRGEQFF
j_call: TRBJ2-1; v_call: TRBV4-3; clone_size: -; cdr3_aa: CASSQENTGFEQFF
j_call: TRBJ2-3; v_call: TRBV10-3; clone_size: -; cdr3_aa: CAISTSGRSTDTQYF
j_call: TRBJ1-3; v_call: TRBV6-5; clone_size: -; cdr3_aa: CASLPGGAGNTIYF
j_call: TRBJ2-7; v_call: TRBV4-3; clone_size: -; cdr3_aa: CASSQDGDRLPYEQYF
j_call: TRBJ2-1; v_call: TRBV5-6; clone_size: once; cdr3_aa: CASSLGLLSYNEQFF
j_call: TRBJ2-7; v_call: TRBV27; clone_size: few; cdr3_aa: CASSLGTGAYEQYF
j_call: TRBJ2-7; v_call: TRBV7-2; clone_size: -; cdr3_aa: CASSSQRTSGLYEQYF
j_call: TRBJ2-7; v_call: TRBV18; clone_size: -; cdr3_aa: CASSPPNTSPDEQYF
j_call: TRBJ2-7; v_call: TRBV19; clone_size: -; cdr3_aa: CASSRTANYEQYF
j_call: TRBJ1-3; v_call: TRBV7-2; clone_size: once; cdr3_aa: CASSSQGSGNTIYF
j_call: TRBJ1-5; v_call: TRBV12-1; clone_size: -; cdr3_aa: CASSFDPSGGRSNQPQHF
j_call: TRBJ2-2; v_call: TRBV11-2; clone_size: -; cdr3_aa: CASSSKRGEDTGELFF
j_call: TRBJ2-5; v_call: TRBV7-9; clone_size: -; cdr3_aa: CASALIAGVETQYF
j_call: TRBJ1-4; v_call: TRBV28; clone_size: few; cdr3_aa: CASSHYPLTGNEKLFF
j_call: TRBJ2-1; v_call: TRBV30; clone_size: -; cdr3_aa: CAWSDGNEQFF
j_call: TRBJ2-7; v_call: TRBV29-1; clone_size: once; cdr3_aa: CSAGGQGSYEQYF
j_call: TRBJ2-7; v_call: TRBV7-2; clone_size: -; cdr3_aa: CASSSQGAYEQYF
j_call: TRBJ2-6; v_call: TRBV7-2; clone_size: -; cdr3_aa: CASSLAFTSSGANVLTF
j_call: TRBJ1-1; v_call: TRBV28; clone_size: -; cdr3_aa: CASSFVGEAFF
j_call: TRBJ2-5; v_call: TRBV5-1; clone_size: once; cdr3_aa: CASSLTGKEETQYF
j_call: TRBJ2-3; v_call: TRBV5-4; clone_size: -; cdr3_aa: CASSGRTADTQYF
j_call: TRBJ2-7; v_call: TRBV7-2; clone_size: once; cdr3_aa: CASSLTGTEQYF
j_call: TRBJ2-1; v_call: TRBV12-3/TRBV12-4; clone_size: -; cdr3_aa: CASRPTGYNEQFF
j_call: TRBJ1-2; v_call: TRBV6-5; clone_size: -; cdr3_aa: CASSSTGFAYGYTF